This T cell receptor (beta chain) was documented in a study of a mutant IDH1 vaccine in newly diagnosed glioma. Study-level information: Of the patients given treatment, approximately 62% were male and approximately 38% were female, and a mean age of roughly 40 years was recorded. Most patients had received both radiotherapy and temozolomide, the prior options being radiotherapy, temozolomide, or both. Study-level points and caveats: Most patients, 90% to 95%, showed vaccine-induced immune responses.

The time point here: baseline, week 1 (first vaccination visit). Treatment reported: pre-vaccination baseline after standard-of-care therapy. The donor cohort comprised cases of new WHO grade 3 or 4 IDH1-mutant, ATRX-lost astrocytoma. The CDR3 runs 15 residues. The V gene's germline CDR1 is SGHRS and CDR2 YFSETQ. Losses at the gene ends were 4 bases for V and 9 bases for J; bases not matched to a gene: 7. Comment on this clone: Its antigen is unidentified.

The protocol was immunoSEQ multiplex PCR, while the TCRdb copy is restricted to in-frame clones and leaves out a portion. The sample records around 33,000 clones, 80% being singletons. This receptor was obtained from a man aged 45 to 65 with glioma. Some clones in this sample may be carry-over from other donors' samples. The sequences come from peripheral blood mononuclear cells (PBMCs), collected from a glioma patient treated with radiotherapy, temozolomide or both. The chain has TRBV5-1 and TRBJ2-1; 13 bases align to TRBD2. The CDR3 loop reads CASSRTSGRLSEQFF. As DNA, the CDR3 is TGCGCCAGCAGCAGGACTAGCGGGAGATTAAGTGAGCAGTTCTTC.